This T cell receptor (beta chain) was sequenced for a study of CD8 T cells in Susac syndrome. Germline V gene sequence: CDR1 MNHEY, CDR2 SMNVEV (reference sequence). This CDR3 has 13 residues. The V end was cut by 1 base, the J end by 2 bases, with 6 bases between. Random hexamers were used to reverse transcribe the RNA input (roughly 0.5 to 1 ug). TCRdb recomputed calls from the immunoSEQ multiplex PCR reads with MiXCR, one row per CDR3 protein. There are around 80,000 distinct CDR3 sequences in the sample; 85% to 95% occur only once, and roughly 0.24% lies in the top ten. Sequencing input: CD8+ T cells from PBMCs. The genes are TRBV27 and TRBJ2-7; D unresolved. The sequence was obtained from a human donor in good health. CDR3: CASSLLGAYEQYF. CDR3 bases: TGTGCCAGCAGTTTATTGGGTGCCTACGAGCAGTACTTC.